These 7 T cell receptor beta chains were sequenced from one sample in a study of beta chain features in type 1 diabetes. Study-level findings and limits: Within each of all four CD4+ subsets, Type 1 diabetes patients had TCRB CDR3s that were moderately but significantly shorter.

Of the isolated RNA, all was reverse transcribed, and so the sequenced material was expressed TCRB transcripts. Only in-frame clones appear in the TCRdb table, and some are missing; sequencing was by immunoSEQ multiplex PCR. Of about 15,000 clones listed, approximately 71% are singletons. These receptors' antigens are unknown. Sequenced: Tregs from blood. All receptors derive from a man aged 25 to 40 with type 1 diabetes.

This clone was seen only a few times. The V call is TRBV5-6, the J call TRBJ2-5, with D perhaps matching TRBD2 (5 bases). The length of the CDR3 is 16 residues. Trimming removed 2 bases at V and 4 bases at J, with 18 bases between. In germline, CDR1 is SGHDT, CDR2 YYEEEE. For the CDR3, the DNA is TGTGCCAGCAGCTTAAGGTCGGGATTCGGGCGAGAGACCCAGTACTTC. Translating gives CASSLRSGFGRETQYF. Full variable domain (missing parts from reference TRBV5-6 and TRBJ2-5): DAGVTQSPTHLIKTRGQQVTLRCSPKSGHDTVSWYQQALGQGPQFIFQYYEEEERQRGNFPDRFSGHQFPNYSSELNVNALLLGDSALYLCASSLRSGFGRETQYFGPGTRLLVL.

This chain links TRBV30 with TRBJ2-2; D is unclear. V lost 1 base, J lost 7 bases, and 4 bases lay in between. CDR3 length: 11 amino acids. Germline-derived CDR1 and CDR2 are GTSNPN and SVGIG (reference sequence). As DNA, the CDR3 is TGTGCCTGGAGTGGGCACGGGGAGCTGTTTTTT. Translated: CAWSGHGELFF. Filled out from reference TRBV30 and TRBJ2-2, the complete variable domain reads SQTIHQWPATLVQPVGSPLSLECTVEGTSNPNLYWYRQAAGRGLQLLFYSVGIGQISSEVPQNLSASRPQDRQFILSSKKLLLSDSGFYLCAWSGHGELFFGEGSRLTVL.

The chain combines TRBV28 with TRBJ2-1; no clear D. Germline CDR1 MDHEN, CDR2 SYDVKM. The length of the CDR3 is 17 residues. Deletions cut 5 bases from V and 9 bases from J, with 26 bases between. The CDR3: CASSPPKPGSRSSEQFF. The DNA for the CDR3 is TGTGCCAGCAGTCCGCCCAAACCGGGTTCTCGCTCCAGTGAGCAGTTCTTC. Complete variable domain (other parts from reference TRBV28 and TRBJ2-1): DVKVTQSSRYLVKRTGEKVFLECVQDMDHENMFWYRQDPGLGLRLIYFSYDVKMKEKGDIPEGYSVSREKKERFSLILESASTNQTSMYLCASSPPKPGSRSSEQFFGPGTRLTVL.

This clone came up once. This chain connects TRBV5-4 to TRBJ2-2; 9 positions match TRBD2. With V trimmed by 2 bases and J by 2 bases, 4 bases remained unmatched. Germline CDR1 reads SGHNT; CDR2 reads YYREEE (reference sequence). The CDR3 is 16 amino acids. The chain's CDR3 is CASSLPGTSNTGELFF. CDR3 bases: TGTGCCAGCAGCTTACCCGGGACTAGCAACACCGGGGAGCTGTTTTTT. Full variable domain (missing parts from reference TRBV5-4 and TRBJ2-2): ETGVTQSPTHLIKTRGQQVTLRCSSQSGHNTVSWYQQALGQGPQFIFQYYREEENGRGNFPPRFSGLQFPNYSSELNVNALELDDSALYLCASSLPGTSNTGELFFGEGSRLTVL.

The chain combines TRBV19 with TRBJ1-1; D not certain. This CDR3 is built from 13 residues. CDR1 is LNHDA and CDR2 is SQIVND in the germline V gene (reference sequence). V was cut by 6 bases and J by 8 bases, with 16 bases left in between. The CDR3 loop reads CASSIPGSREAFF. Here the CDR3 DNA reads TGTGCCAGTAGCATACCGGGGAGCCGCGAAGCTTTCTTT.

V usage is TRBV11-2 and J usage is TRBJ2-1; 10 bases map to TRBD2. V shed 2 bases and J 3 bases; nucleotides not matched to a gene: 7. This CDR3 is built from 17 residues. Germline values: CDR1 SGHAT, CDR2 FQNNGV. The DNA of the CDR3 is TGTGCCAGCAGCTTATCTAGCGGGGGTCCCTTCTACAATGAGCAGTTCTTC. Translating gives CASSLSSGGPFYNEQFF.

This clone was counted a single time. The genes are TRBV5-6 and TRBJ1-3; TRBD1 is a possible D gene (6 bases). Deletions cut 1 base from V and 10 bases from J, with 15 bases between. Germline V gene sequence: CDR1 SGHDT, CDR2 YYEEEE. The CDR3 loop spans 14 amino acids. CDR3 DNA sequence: TGTGCCAGCAGCTTGAACACAGGGAGTGGGACCATATATTTT. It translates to CASSLNTGSGTIYF.